The following is a T cell receptor beta chain sequence with its context. Its antigen remains unknown. Sequencing was performed with immunoSEQ multiplex PCR; in TCRdb, only in-frame clones are kept and a portion is missing. The data contain approximately 2,200,000 clones, 85% to 95% of them singletons. Naive CD8 populations comprised CD45RO-negative cells positively selected for CCR7, excluding terminally differentiated effector memory CD45RA+ cells. HIV-negative, healthy adults without recent acute infections or vaccinations were the donors. This CDR3 comprises 12 residues. Germline CDR1 reads ENHRY; CDR2 reads SYGVKD. Trimming pared 6 bases from V and 3 bases from J, leaving 9 bases between. These data come from a study of shared clonotypes between healthy human individuals. Study results and caveats: Generally, naive subsets (rather than memory subsets) showed larger estimated richness. Only blood samples were collected, and tissue repertoires likely differ.

This TCR was recovered from a man younger than 35 in good health. Some clones in this sample may be carry-over from other donors' samples. Input material: naive CD8+ T cells from PBMCs. The chain couples TRBV10-3 to TRBJ2-7; D is ambiguous. CDR3 region: CAIRDGDYEQYF. As DNA, the CDR3 is TGTGCCATCAGGGACGGAGACTACGAGCAGTACTTC.